The 10 T cell receptor beta chains reported below all come from one sample, sequenced in a study of shared clonotypes between healthy human individuals. Profiling relied on immunoSEQ multiplex PCR, and the TCRdb table lists in-frame clones only, not all of them. The sample has about 380,000 clones, about 96% seen once. The sample taken for sequencing was memory CD8+ T cells sorted from blood. Described subset: CD45RO+ cells pooled with CCR7-negative TemRA cells. The receptors come from a man aged 30-40 years in good health.

The chain carries TRBV2 and TRBJ1-2; D remains unclear. The CDR3 has 12 amino acids. Trimming removed 7 bases at V and 8 bases at J, with 14 bases between. Germline CDR1 SNHLY, CDR2 FYNNEI. CDR3 coding DNA: TGTGCCAGCACCGGGGAAACCCTGGGCTACACCTTC. Its protein is CASTGETLGYTF.

This rearrangement joins TRBV5-1 to TRBJ2-1, with TRBD1 as a possible D gene (6 bases). The CDR3 consists of 14 residues. The ends were cut back, 6 bases at V and 4 bases at J, with 14 bases in the middle. CDR1 is SGHRS and CDR2 is YFSETQ in the germline V gene. The CDR3 sequence: CASKVGALYNEQFF. DNA for the CDR3: TGCGCCAGCAAGGTGGGGGCCTTATACAATGAGCAGTTCTTC.

V is TRBV19 and J is TRBJ2-1; 9 positions agree with TRBD2. The CDR3 is 17 amino acids. Germline trimming cut 3 bases from V and 2 bases from J; bases unmatched to any gene: 8. In germline, CDR1 is LNHDA, CDR2 SQIVND (reference sequence). Here the CDR3 DNA reads TGTGCCAGTAGTATTTCAGGGACTAGCAAGCCCTACAATGAGCAGTTCTTC. This encodes CASSISGTSKPYNEQFF.

The V gene is TRBV4-1, the J gene TRBJ2-1, with TRBD1 as a possible D gene (6 bases). Germline loops: CDR1 MGHRA, CDR2 YSYEKL. Trimming stripped 4 bases from V and 4 bases from J, with 8 bases between. The CDR3 covers 13 residues. CDR3 amino acids: CASSPGQYNEQFF. The CDR3 DNA is TGCGCCAGCAGCCCAGGACAGTACAATGAGCAGTTCTTC.

This chain joins TRBV19 and TRBJ2-1; 10 nucleotides agree with TRBD2. The CDR3 totals 14 residues. The germline CDR1 and CDR2 sequences are LNHDA and SQIVND (reference sequence). V shed 4 bases and J 8 bases; nucleotides not matched to a gene: 5. The CDR3 DNA sequence: TGTGCCAGTAGTACTAGCGGGAGTATGTATGAGCAGTTCTTC. Translation gives CASSTSGSMYEQFF.

This sequence joins TRBV9 and TRBJ2-1, with 10 bases fitting TRBD2. The germline CDR1 and CDR2 sequences are SGDLS and YYNGEE. The junction had 12 bases not matched to a gene; V was cut back by 3 bases and J by 15 bases. This CDR3 comprises 14 residues. The CDR3 protein is CASSAYLAGARLFF. The CDR3 DNA follows: TGTGCCAGCAGCGCCTACCTAGCGGGAGCGCGTCTGTTCTTC.

This chain links TRBV6-1 with TRBJ2-2, with 11 bases fitting TRBD2. V was clipped by 7 bases and J by 7 bases; unmatched bases: 5. CDR1 MNHNS and CDR2 SASEGT come from the germline V gene. The CDR3 spans 14 residues. This CDR3 reads CASKLAGEGGELFF. CDR3 DNA: TGTGCCAGCAAACTAGCGGGAGAAGGCGGGGAGCTGTTTTTT.

The genes are TRBV28 and TRBJ2-7, with 8 bases lining up with TRBD2. V shed 4 bases and J 2 bases; nucleotides not matched to a gene: 1. CDR3 length: 13 residues. Germline-derived CDR1 and CDR2 are MDHEN and SYDVKM. CDR3 amino acids: CASSWGLAYEQYF. Written as DNA, the CDR3 is TGTGCCAGCAGTTGGGGACTAGCCTACGAGCAGTACTTC.

This clone appeared a single time. The J gene is TRBJ1-2, the V gene TRBV28; D is ambiguous. The germline V and J ends were trimmed by 7 bases and 0 bases, with 24 bases remaining between them. CDR1 MDHEN and CDR2 SYDVKM come from the germline V gene. CDR3 length: 18 amino acids. The CDR3 reads CASTTAPVRWSANYGYTF. CDR3 coding DNA: TGTGCCAGCACGACGGCCCCGGTCCGATGGAGTGCTAACTATGGCTACACCTTC.

The rearrangement joins TRBV2 to TRBJ2-7; D tentatively fits TRBD1 or TRBD2 (5 bases each). The germline V gene encodes CDR1 SNHLY and CDR2 FYNNEI. The CDR3 extends over 14 amino acids. With 7 bases removed from V and 0 bases from J, the gap between germline ends came to 13 bases. The DNA of the CDR3 is TGTGCCAGCACCATCCGGGGCGGCTCCTACGAGCAGTACTTC. Encoded protein: CASTIRGGSYEQYF.